This T cell receptor beta chain originates from a study of T cells expressing NK-cell markers. Across the study: Beta-chain profiling covered CD3+CD56+NKG2C+, CD3+CD56+NKG2C- and CD3+CD56-NKG2C+ sorted subsets.

Study-level points and caveats: Dominance of the CD3+CD56-NKG2C+ fraction by these clonotypes also held in four donors.

With UMIs, 5'RACE template switching was used to make TCR beta cDNA. TCRdb re-called the 5' RACE reads and catalogs CDR3 proteins one per entry, DNA excluded. This repertoire comprises about 460,000 distinct CDR3 sequences; its ten largest clones make up 1.4%. Germline values: CDR1 MDHEN, CDR2 SYDVKM. The CDR3 spans 15 residues. Of note for this clonotype: The antigen is not known.

This chain uses TRBV28 with TRBJ2-7. The sequence was obtained from a woman in her fifties or sixties in good health. Input material: blood T cells: a sorted CD56 or NKG2C T cell subset, CD4+ or CD8+ T cells, or bulk PBMC T cells (not recorded which). CDR3 amino acids: CASSLIQGLLSEQYF.